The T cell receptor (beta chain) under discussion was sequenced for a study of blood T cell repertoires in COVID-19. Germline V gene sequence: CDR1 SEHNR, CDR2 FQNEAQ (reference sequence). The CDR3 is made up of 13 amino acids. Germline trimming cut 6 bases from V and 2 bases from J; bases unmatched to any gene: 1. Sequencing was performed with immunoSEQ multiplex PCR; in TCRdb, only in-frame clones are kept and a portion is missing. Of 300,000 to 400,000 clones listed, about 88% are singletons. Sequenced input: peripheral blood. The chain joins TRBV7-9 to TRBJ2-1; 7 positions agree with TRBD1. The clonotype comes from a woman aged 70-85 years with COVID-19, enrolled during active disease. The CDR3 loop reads CASRTGTYNEQFF. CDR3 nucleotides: TGTGCCAGCAGGACAGGGACCTACAATGAGCAGTTCTTC.